This passage covers 6 T cell receptor beta chains from one sample sequenced in a study of Graves' ophthalmopathy and Graves' hyperthyroidism. As the template, RNA transcripts were used to amplify TCR beta CDR3 regions. Investigators did first-round RT-PCR with HTBI primers, then second-round multiplex PCR. TCRdb itself ran the multiplex PCR reads through MiXCR, one entry per CDR3 protein. The sample consists of approximately 700,000 distinct CDR3 sequences, roughly 40% of them appearing once. Sample: peripheral blood. The source is an adult man with Graves' ophthalmopathy.

The chain couples TRBV29-1 to TRBJ2-5; possibly TRBD2 for D (6 bases). This CDR3 comprises 14 residues. CDR1 and CDR2 (germline): SQVTM, ANQGSEA. V was shortened by 4 bases and J by 0 bases, with 12 bases between the two germline ends. The CDR3 coding sequence is TGCAGCGTTGGGCGGGATGGGTACCAAGAGACCCAGTACTTC. Translating it yields CSVGRDGYQETQYF.

A word on this clonotype: The junction shows a germline mismatch at one end, possibly a read error. This chain links TRBV25-1 with TRBJ1-1, with 8 bases fitting TRBD1. CDR1 MGHDK and CDR2 SYGVNS come from the germline V gene. The CDR3 is 13 residues long. The CDR3 DNA is TGTGCCGGCAGGGACAGGATCGACAGTGAAGCTTTCTTT. Amino acids: CAGRDRIDSEAFF.

This clonotype was detected ten times or more. The V and J genes are TRBV11-2 and TRBJ1-6; D gene ambiguous. This CDR3 region has 15 residues. Germline V gene sequence: CDR1 SGHAT, CDR2 FQNNGV. The V and J ends lost 5 bases and 9 bases respectively, with 17 bases between them. The CDR3 loop is CASSLLWGLGSPLHF. CDR3 coding DNA: TGTGCCAGCAGCCTACTTTGGGGATTGGGTTCACCCCTCCACTTT.

The V call is TRBV19, the J call TRBJ1-3; D unclear. CDR3 length equals 13 residues. The V gene lost 10 bases and the J gene lost 0 bases, with 10 bases spanning the gap. Germline V gives CDR1 LNHDA, CDR2 SQIVND (reference sequence). CDR3 in amino acids: CATKWSSGNTIYF. The CDR3 coding sequence is TGTGCCACAAAGTGGAGCTCTGGAAACACCATATATTTT.

There are a few counts of this clonotype. Sequence at one end of the junction differs from germline and may be a read error. CDR3 sequence (DNA): TGTGCCAGCAGTACAGGGTTGGCGGATACGCAGTATTTT. Protein product: CASSTGLADTQYF. The chain employs TRBV10-2 and TRBJ2-3; TRBD1 might be the D (6 bases). This CDR3 is built from 13 residues. Germline CDR1 is WSHSY and CDR2 is SAAADI.

The V gene is TRBV7-3, the J gene TRBJ1-4, with D tentatively TRBD1 (6 bases). From germline, CDR1 is SGHTA and CDR2 FQGTGA. V dropped 5 bases and J dropped 2 bases, with 18 bases sitting between them. The CDR3 loop spans 17 amino acids. The DNA of the CDR3 is TGTGCCAGCAGCCAAGAATCGGGGGCGCTTACTAATGAAAAACTGTTTTTT. Translated, it gives CASSQESGALTNEKLFF.